The 20 T cell receptor beta chains below were found in one sample sequenced in a study of blood T cell repertoires in COVID-19 (dated by TCRdb to the early 2020s). The library was obtained by the immunoSEQ multiplex PCR assay. Sourced from immuneACCESS, this table was stored by TCRdb with only in-frame sequences that have V and J called. A share of the clones is absent; for the studies checked, an unresolved V gene accounts for under half, and the remainder has no known explanation. In all, the sample holds approximately 160,000 clones, and approximately 80% of those were seen once. Roughly 9.1% of the sample comes from the top ten. The sample was peripheral blood. These TCRs come from a woman of 80 years or more with active or convalescent COVID-19.

The J gene is TRBJ2-3, the V gene TRBV10-3; the match to TRBD1 covers 7 bases. The CDR3 runs 15 residues. Germline loops: CDR1 ENHRY, CDR2 SYGVKD. Trimming at V came to 0 bases and at J to 7 bases, leaving 7 bases not matched to a gene. The CDR3 region has the DNA TGTGCCATCAGTGAGTCGGAGACAGGGACGAATACGCAGTATTTT. Amino acid sequence: CAISESETGTNTQYF.

The chain has TRBV3-1 (or the pseudogene TRBV3-2) and TRBJ2-2; TRBD2 aligns across 10 bases. Trimming took 0 bases from V and 8 from J; bases not matched to a gene: 3. The germline gives CDR1 LGHDT, CDR2 YNNKEL (reference sequence). The CDR3 consists of 15 residues. The CDR3 sequence is CASSQEAGGLGELFF. CDR3 coding DNA: TGTGCCAGCAGCCAAGAAGCGGGGGGGCTAGGGGAGCTGTTTTTT.

This chain joins TRBV4-3 and TRBJ2-7; D unclear. Trimming took 0 bases from V and 6 from J, leaving 12 bases between them. Germline loops: CDR1 LGHNA, CDR2 YSLEER. The CDR3 contains 14 residues. This chain's CDR3 is CASSQDRGPREQYF. In nucleotides, the CDR3 is TGCGCCAGCAGCCAAGATAGAGGCCCGCGCGAGCAGTACTTC.

The gene calls are TRBV9 and TRBJ1-1; TRBD1 matches at 7 bases. This CDR3 is built from 14 residues. The V and J ends lost 4 bases and 1 base, in that order; junction bases with no gene match: 4. Germline V CDR1 and CDR2: SGDLS, YYNGEE. Here the CDR3 DNA reads TGTGCCAGCAGCTCCCGGACAGGGAACACTGAAGCTTTCTTT. Translated: CASSSRTGNTEAFF.

The gene calls are TRBV9 and TRBJ2-7, with 7 bases that match TRBD2. The CDR3 runs to 13 residues. J lost 5 bases, V lost 3 bases, and 5 bases had no gene match. Germline V gives CDR1 SGDLS, CDR2 YYNGEE. In nucleotides, the CDR3 is TGTGCCAGCAGCGCCGGCGGGGGTGACGAGCAGTACTTC. This sequence encodes CASSAGGGDEQYF.

The rearrangement joins TRBV29-1 to TRBJ1-4; TRBD1 matches 8 bases. Germline CDR1 reads SQVTM; CDR2 reads ANQGSEA. Germline trimming cut 4 bases from V and 5 bases from J; bases unmatched to any gene: 0. This CDR3 contains 12 residues. CDR3 loop: CSVGTGNEKLFF. Here the CDR3 DNA reads TGCAGCGTTGGGACAGGGAATGAAAAACTGTTTTTT.

V is TRBV5-4 and J is TRBJ1-1; D gene unclear. The V and J ends lost 4 bases and 3 bases respectively, with 16 bases between them. Germline values: CDR1 SGHNT, CDR2 YYREEE (reference sequence). This CDR3 contains 15 residues. In nucleotides, the CDR3 is TGTGCCAGCAGCCCAGGAGGCAGTTACGACACTGAAGCTTTCTTT. This translates into CASSPGGSYDTEAFF.

The table lists this clone with a count of one. The chain links TRBV28 to TRBJ1-4; tentative D call: TRBD1 (5 bases). The CDR3 runs 18 residues. V was trimmed by 4 bases and J by 2 bases, leaving 20 bases between them. Germline V gene sequence: CDR1 MDHEN, CDR2 SYDVKM. In DNA form, the CDR3 reads TGTGCCAGCAGTTCCCCCGTGGCCAGGGATACGACTAATGAAAAACTGTTTTTT. It translates to CASSSPVARDTTNEKLFF.

The chain combines TRBV5-4 with TRBJ2-5, with unresolved D. CDR1 and CDR2 (germline): SGHNT, YYREEE (reference sequence). The V and J ends lost 1 base and 3 bases respectively, with 7 bases between them. This CDR3 region has 13 residues. The CDR3 reads CASSLLSEETQYF. DNA of the CDR3: TGTGCCAGCAGCTTGTTATCCGAAGAGACCCAGTACTTC.

The J gene is TRBJ1-4, the V gene TRBV12-5; D possibly corresponds to TRBD1 (5 bases). Per the germline V gene, CDR1 is LGHNT and CDR2 is FRNRAP. V lost 7 bases to trimming and J lost 8 bases, with 14 bases between them. The CDR3 sequence is 13 residues long. For the CDR3, the DNA is TGTGCTAGTGATTTAGGGGTAAACGAAAAACTGTTTTTT. Translating gives CASDLGVNEKLFF.

This chain links TRBV5-1 with TRBJ1-6; the D gene is possibly TRBD1 (6 bases). The V and J ends lost 4 bases and 0 bases respectively, with 14 bases between them. Germline CDR1 and CDR2: SGHRS and YFSETQ. This CDR3 has 17 amino acids. DNA for the CDR3: TGCGCCAGCAGCCCGCGGGGGCAGAGCTCCTATAATTCACCCCTCCACTTT. It encodes CASSPRGQSSYNSPLHF.

The chain combines TRBV27 with TRBJ2-1; 8 bases line up with TRBD1. Germline V lookup: CDR1 MNHEY, CDR2 SMNVEV (reference sequence). This CDR3 has 15 residues. Trimming at V came to 0 bases and at J to 9 bases, leaving 7 bases not matched to a gene. This chain's CDR3 is CASSLSRAGGIEQFF. CDR3 bases: TGTGCCAGCAGTTTATCGAGGGCAGGGGGCATTGAGCAGTTCTTC.

The rearrangement uses TRBV6-1 and TRBJ1-1, with D perhaps matching TRBD1 (6 bases). The CDR3 spans 16 residues. V lost 1 base to trimming and J lost 1 base, with 13 bases between them. Germline-derived CDR1 and CDR2 are MNHNS and SASEGT. CDR3 sequence: CASSEGLGTPNTEAFF. CDR3 DNA sequence: TGTGCCAGCAGTGAAGGTCTCGGGACACCGAACACTGAAGCTTTCTTT.

CDR3 sequence reads: CASSQGGTYTEAFF. CDR3 in DNA: TGCGCCAGCAGCCAAGGGGGGACATACACTGAAGCTTTCTTT. The chain carries TRBV4-3 and TRBJ1-1; D possibly corresponds to TRBD1 (6 bases). Germline V CDR1 and CDR2: LGHNA, YSLEER. The CDR3 loop spans 14 amino acids. Trimming left V 1 base short and J 3 bases short, with 9 bases between.

The rearrangement links TRBV4-3 to TRBJ1-4; maybe TRBD1 (5 bases). Trimming stripped 4 bases from V and 2 bases from J, with 14 bases between. CDR3 length equals 16 residues. CDR1 is LGHNA, CDR2 YSLEER, per germline. CDR3 sequence: CASSRAGGTTNEKLFF. CDR3 sequence (DNA): TGCGCCAGCAGCCGAGCGGGGGGGACTACTAATGAAAAACTGTTTTTT.

This clone was observed a handful of times. CDR3 in amino acids: CASSFLSSGDNEQFF. DNA of the CDR3: TGTGCCAGCAGTTTTCTGTCTAGCGGGGACAATGAGCAGTTCTTC. The rearrangement links TRBV27 to TRBJ2-1; 9 bases are a match to TRBD2. The ends lost 3 bases at V and 5 bases at J; junction bases unmatched: 5. The length of the CDR3 is 15 residues. Germline lookup yields CDR1 MNHEY and CDR2 SMNVEV (reference sequence).

The chain combines TRBV18 with TRBJ1-3, with a weak D call TRBD1 (6 bases). This CDR3 is built from 15 residues. Trimming removed 3 bases from V and 4 bases from J, with 13 bases in between. The germline gives CDR1 KGHSH, CDR2 LQKENI. The CDR3 nucleotides are TGTGCCAGCTCACCCGACAGGACGAACGGAAACACCATATATTTT. Translated: CASSPDRTNGNTIYF.

This clone was seen more than once but under ten times. V is TRBV14 and J is TRBJ1-2; D might be TRBD1 (5 bases). The germline CDR1 and CDR2 sequences are SGHDN and FVKESK. The CDR3 has 15 amino acids. Trimming stripped 4 bases from V and 4 bases from J, with 16 bases between. The CDR3 region is CASSPKGQGVYGYTF. CDR3 bases: TGTGCCAGCAGCCCCAAAGGGCAGGGCGTCTATGGCTACACCTTC.

The gene calls are TRBV12-3 or TRBV12-4 and TRBJ1-2; 8 bases agree with TRBD1. V lost 6 bases and J lost 7; bases outside the gene matches: 7. The CDR3 runs 13 residues. Here the CDR3 reads CASSPTGVGGYTF. For the CDR3, the DNA is TGTGCCAGCAGCCCGACAGGGGTGGGTGGCTACACCTTC.

This clone showed up just a few times. This CDR3 is CASRGGVYSGNTIYF. CDR3 DNA sequence: TGTGCCAGCAGGGGGGGGGTTTACTCTGGAAACACCATATATTTT. The chain has TRBV7-2 and TRBJ1-3; D is possibly TRBD1 (5 bases). The germline CDR1 and CDR2 sequences are SGHTA and FQGNSA. The CDR3 covers 15 residues. Trimming removed 6 bases from V and 0 bases from J, with 12 bases in between.